Below, one TCR beta chain is given with its context. RNA extraction gave at least 5 micrograms of total RNA per sample. The CDR3 contains 15 residues. The data were obtained in a study of blood T cells in healthy people across ages. For the second PCR, which ran for 7 to 11 cycles, a sample-barcoded 5' primer and a J-beta primer mix were used. TCRdb fed the 5' RACE reads into MiXCR, producing one record per CDR3 protein. The table lists roughly 730,000 distinct CDR3 sequences, more than 55% of them singletons. Sequencing was carried out using blood. The clonotype was recovered from a middle-aged man in good health. V and J are TRBV21-1 and TRBJ1-5; the listed D gene, TRBD1, was not tested against the DNA. TRBV21-1 is a documented pseudogene. CDR3 in amino acids: CASSSTDRLAQPQHF. The CDR3, as DNA: TGTGCCAGCAGCAGTACCGACAGGCTCGCTCAGCCCCAGCATTTT.